The rows below give T cell receptor beta chains drawn from one sample of a study of a mutant IDH1 vaccine in newly diagnosed glioma. Their target antigens are unknown. Assay used: immunoSEQ multiplex PCR; TCRdb lists only in-frame clones, some missing. The repertoire holds approximately 80,000 clones, with over 75% as singletons. The starting material was PBMCs, obtained from a glioma patient whose treatment included an IDH1 peptide vaccine. These receptors were collected from a man aged 40-49 years with glioma. CDR3s leave out the opening cysteine and the closing phenylalanine or tryptophan. A row's size may be missing; if present it is once, few, many or a size class.

>TRBV7-2|.
ASSLELAADTQY
>TRBV27|.
ASRDGSGTSYNEQF
>TRBV6-1|few
ASSENPYSNQPQH
>TRBV6-5|.
ASSYSRPNTEAF
>TRBV6-5|.
ASSYRSSGFYGYT
>TRBV4-1|.
ASSQDREAGVVSVETQY
>TRBV7-2|.
ASSLEQGTYEQY
>TRBV4-1|.
ASSQDLSRVLH
>TRBV5-8|.
ASSLGSSGEQETQY
>TRBV5-4|.
ASRAFDAWNTEAF
>TRBV4-2|many
ASSQEPKDSGYGYT
>TRBV12-5|.
ASGFRGLTGYEQY
>TRBV5-4|.
ASSFLDGYEQY
>TRBV6-4|.
ASSPRTGVNEQF
>TRBV9|.
ASSRGYGYT
>TRBV19|.
ASSIGTGPNYGYT
>TRBV19|few
ASSEAYAGNTEAF
>TRBV5-4|.
ASRSDRDAETQY
>TRBV27|.
ASGVWGIEAF
>TRBV29-1|.
SVEDGASPYNEQF
>TRBV28|.
ASSTQTEDTQY
>TRBV5-1|once
ASSWAGTREGTQY
>TRBV4-3|.
ASSPAVGRADTQY
>TRBV5-1|.
ASSLGQGPDTQY
>TRBV9|.
ASSATNGLAGVETQY
>TRBV15|.
ATSSRGAGWDEQY
>TRBV25-1|once
ASQGIYEQY
>TRBV7-8|.
ASSPGPDTQY
>TRBV30|.
AWSANDEQY
>TRBV6-6|.
ASSYPRGQGIEQY
>TRBV9|.
ASSVGGQGPHIQY
>TRBV30|.
ARGPVAGYT
>TRBV18|.
ASSARTAGIEQY
>TRBV28|.
ASSPLTETQY
>TRBV27|.
ASSFKGESSYEQY
>TRBV4-3|.
ASSQGRATGELF
>TRBV14|.
ASSLTKGGYT
>TRBV28|.
ASSSPGTVKGGTQY
>TRBV7-6|once
ASSLLDRGVQPQH
>TRBV5-1|.
ASSLGTGVVYEQY
>TRBV7-8|once
ASSLSQGTTGYT
>TRBV19|.
ASSIPGTANYGYT
>TRBV7-2|.
ASSLIGAPEAF
>TRBV7-9|.
ASSLPLPYTQY
>TRBV7-2|.
ASSLAPTGSGQETQY
>TRBV4-2|once
ASSQDGVGEQF
>TRBV5-1|.
ASSLNSGATNEKLF